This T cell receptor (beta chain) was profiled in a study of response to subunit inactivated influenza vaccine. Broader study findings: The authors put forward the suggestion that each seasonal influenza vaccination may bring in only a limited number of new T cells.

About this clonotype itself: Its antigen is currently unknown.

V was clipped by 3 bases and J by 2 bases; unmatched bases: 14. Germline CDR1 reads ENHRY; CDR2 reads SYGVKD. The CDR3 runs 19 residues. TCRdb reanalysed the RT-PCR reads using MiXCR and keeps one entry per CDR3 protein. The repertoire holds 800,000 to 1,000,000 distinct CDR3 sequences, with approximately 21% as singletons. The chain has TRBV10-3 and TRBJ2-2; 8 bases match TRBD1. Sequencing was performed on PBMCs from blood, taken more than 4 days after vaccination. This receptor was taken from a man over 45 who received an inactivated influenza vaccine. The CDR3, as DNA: TGTGCCATCAGTGAACATCGACAGGGGCCAAAGGGTAACACCGGGGAGCTGTTTTTT. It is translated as CAISEHRQGPKGNTGELFF.